This record concerns one TCR beta chain sequence. Antigen specificity is unknown. This may come from a read error, since a much larger clone is one base off. MiXCR, applied by TCRdb to the reads, yields one record per CDR3 protein. The sample consists of 300,000 or so distinct CDR3 sequences, about a tenth of them appearing once. These data come from a study of T cell repertoires in cytomegalovirus infection. Study summary: CMV infection plus the matching HLA type was flagged by public TCR beta signatures. Findings and limits, study-wide: Dominating the ex vivo response were HLA-C-restricted CMV-specific TCR beta clonotypes. Summed public TCR beta family frequency identified CMV carriers bearing the relevant HLA.

Germline V gene sequence: CDR1 ENHRY, CDR2 SYGVKD. The CDR3 totals 17 residues. The TCR originated in a human donor in good health (CMV status not recorded). Some clones in this sample may be carry-over from other donors' samples. The sample consisted of PBMCs. The chain uses TRBV10-3 and TRBJ2-5, with TRBD2 identical over 9 bases. The CDR3 DNA reads TGTGCCACCAGTGAATTTAGGACTAGCGATCGTAAAGAGACCCAGTACTTC. It specifies CATSEFRTSDRKETQYF.